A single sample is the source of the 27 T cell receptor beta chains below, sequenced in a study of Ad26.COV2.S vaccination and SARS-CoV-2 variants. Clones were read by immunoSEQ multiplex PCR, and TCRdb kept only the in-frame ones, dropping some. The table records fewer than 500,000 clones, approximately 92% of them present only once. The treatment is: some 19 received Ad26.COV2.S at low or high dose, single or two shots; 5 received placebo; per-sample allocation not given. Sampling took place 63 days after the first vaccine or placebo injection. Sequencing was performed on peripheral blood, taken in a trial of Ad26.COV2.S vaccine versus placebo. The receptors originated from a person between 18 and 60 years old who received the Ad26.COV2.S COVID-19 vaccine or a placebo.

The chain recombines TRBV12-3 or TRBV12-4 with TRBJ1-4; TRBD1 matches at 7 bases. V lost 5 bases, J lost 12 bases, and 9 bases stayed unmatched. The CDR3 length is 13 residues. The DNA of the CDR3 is TGTGCCAGCAGTGACAGGGAAGGTTTGCAACTGTTTTTT. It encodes CASSDREGLQLFF.

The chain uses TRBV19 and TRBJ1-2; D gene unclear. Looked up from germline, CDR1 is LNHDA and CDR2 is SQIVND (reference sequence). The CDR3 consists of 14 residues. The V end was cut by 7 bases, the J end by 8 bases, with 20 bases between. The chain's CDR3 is CASTSPAGRGGYTF. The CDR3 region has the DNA TGTGCCAGTACCTCCCCCGCCGGGAGAGGAGGCTACACCTTC.

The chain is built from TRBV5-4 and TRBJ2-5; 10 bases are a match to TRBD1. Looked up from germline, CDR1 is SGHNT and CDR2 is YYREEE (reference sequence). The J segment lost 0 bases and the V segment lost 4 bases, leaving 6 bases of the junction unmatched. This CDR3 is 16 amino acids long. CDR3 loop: CASSPGTGVYQETQYF. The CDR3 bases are TGTGCCAGCAGCCCAGGGACAGGGGTATACCAAGAGACCCAGTACTTC.

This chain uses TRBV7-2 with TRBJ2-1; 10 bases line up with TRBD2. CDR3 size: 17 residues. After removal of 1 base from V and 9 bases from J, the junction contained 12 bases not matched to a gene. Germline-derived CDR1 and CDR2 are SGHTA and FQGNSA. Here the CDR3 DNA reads TGTGCCAGCAGCTTAGGGGGGCTAGCGGGAGTCTCGCTTGAGCAGTTCTTC. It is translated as CASSLGGLAGVSLEQFF.

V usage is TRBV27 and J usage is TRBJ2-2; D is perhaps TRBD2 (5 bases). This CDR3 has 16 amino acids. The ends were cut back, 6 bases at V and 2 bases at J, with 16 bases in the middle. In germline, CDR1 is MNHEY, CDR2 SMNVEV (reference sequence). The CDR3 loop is CASSRPLGDNTGELFF. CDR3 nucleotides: TGTGCCAGCAGCCGGCCTCTCGGGGATAACACCGGGGAGCTGTTTTTT.

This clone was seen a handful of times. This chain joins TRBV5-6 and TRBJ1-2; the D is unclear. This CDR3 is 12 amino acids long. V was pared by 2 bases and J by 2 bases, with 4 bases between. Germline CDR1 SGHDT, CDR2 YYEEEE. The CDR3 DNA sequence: TGTGCCAGCAGCTTCTCGAACTATGGCTACACCTTC. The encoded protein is CASSFSNYGYTF.

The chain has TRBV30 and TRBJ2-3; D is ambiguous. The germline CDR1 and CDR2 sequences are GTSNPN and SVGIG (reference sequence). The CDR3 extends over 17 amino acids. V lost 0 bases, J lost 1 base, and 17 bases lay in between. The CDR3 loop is CAWSVQRYPGGTDTQYF. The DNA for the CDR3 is TGTGCCTGGAGTGTACAACGTTACCCTGGAGGCACAGATACGCAGTATTTT.

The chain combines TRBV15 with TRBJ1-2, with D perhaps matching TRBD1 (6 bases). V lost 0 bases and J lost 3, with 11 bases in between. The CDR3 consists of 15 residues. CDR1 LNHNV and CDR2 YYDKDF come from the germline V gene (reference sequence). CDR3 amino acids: CATSRDLPGDYGYTF. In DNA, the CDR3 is TGTGCCACCAGCAGAGATCTGCCAGGGGACTATGGCTACACCTTC.

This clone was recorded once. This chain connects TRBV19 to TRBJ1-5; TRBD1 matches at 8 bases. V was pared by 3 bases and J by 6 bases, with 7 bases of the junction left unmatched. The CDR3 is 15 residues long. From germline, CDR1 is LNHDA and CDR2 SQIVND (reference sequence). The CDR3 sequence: CASSMGRGRGQPQHF. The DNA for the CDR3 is TGTGCCAGTAGTATGGGCAGGGGGCGAGGTCAGCCCCAGCATTTT.

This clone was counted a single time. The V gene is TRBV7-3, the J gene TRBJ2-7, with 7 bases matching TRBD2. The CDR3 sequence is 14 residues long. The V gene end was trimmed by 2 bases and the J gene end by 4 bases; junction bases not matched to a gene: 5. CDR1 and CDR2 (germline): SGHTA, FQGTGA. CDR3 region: CASSLGGGKYEQYF. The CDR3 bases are TGTGCCAGCAGCTTAGGCGGGGGAAAGTACGAGCAGTACTTC.

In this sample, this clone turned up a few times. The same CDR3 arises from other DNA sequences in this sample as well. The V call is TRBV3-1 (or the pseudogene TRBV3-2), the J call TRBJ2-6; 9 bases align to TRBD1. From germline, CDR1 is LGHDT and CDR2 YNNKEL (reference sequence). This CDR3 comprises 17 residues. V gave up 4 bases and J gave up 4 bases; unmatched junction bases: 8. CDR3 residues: CASSPSRDRAGANVLTF. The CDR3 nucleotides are TGTGCCAGCAGCCCGTCCCGGGACAGGGCCGGGGCCAACGTCCTGACTTTC.

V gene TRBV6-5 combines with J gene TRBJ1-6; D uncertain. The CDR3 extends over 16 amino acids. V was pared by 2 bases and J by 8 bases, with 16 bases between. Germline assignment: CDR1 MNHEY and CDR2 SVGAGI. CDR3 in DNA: TGTGCCAGCAGTTACACTTTGTTGGGGAGGGATTCACCCCTCCACTTT. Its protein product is CASSYTLLGRDSPLHF.

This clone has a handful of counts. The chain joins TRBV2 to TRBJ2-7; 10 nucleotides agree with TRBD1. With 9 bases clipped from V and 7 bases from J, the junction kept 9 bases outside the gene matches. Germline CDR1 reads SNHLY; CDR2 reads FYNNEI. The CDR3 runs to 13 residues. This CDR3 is CASQTGGSLEQYF. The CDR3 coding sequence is TGTGCCAGTCAGACAGGGGGCTCTTTGGAGCAGTACTTC. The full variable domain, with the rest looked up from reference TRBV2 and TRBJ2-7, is EPEVTQTPSHQVTQMGQEVILRCVPISNHLYFYWYRQILGQKVEFLVSFYNNEISEKSEIFDDQFSVERPDGSNFTLKIRSTKLEDSAMYFCASQTGGSLEQYFGPGTRLTVT.

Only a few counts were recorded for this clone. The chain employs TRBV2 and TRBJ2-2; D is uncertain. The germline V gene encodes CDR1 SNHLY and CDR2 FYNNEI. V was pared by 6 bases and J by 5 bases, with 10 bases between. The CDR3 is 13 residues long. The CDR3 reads CASRARATGELFF. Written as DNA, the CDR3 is TGTGCCAGCAGGGCTCGGGCAACCGGGGAGCTGTTTTTT.

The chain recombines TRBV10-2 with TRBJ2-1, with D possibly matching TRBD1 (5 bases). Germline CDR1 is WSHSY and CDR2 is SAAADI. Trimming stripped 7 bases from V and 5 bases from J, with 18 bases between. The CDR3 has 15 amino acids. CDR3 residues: CASTLRAMINNEQFF. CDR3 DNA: TGCGCCAGCACTCTCAGGGCGATGATAAACAATGAGCAGTTCTTC.

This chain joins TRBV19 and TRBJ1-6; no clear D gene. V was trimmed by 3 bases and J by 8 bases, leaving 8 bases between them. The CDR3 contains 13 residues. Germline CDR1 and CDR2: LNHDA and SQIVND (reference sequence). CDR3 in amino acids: CASSIWQDSPLHF. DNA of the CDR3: TGTGCCAGTAGTATTTGGCAGGATTCACCCCTCCACTTT.

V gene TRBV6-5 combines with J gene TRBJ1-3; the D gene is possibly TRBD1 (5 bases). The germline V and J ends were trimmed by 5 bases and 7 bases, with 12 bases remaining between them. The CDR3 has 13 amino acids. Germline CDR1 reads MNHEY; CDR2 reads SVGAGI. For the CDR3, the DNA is TGTGCCAGCAGTCCCCCCGGGACTAACACCATATATTTT. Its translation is CASSPPGTNTIYF.

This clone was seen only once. CDR3 loop: CASSPSRVFGDTEAFF. CDR3 sequence (DNA): TGTGCCAGCTCACCATCCCGGGTCTTCGGGGACACTGAAGCTTTCTTT. The chain joins TRBV18 to TRBJ1-1, with D uncertain. Germline V gene lookup returns CDR1 KGHSH and CDR2 LQKENI. The CDR3 is made up of 16 amino acids. V was clipped by 2 bases and J by 3 bases, with 16 bases between them.

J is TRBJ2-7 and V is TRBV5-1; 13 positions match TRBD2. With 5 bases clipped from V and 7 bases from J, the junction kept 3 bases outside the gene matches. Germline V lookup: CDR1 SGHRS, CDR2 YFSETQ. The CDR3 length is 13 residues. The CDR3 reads CASSWTSGGEQYF. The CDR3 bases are TGCGCCAGCAGTTGGACTAGCGGGGGTGAGCAGTACTTC. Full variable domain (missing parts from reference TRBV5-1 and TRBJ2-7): KAGVTQTPRYLIKTRGQQVTLSCSPISGHRSVSWYQQTPGQGLQFLFEYFSETQRNKGNFPGRFSGRQFSNSRSEMNVSTLELGDSALYLCASSWTSGGEQYFGPGTRLTVT.

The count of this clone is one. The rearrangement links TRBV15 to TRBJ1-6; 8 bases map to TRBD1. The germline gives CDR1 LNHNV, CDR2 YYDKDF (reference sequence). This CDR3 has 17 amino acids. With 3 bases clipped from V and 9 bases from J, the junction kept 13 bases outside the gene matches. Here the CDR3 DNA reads TGTGCCACCAGCAGCAGTCCCGGGACAGGTTCCGTTTCACCCCTCCACTTT. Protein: CATSSSPGTGSVSPLHF. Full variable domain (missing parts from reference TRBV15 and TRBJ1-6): DAMVIQNPRYQVTQFGKPVTLSCSQTLNHNVMYWYQQKSSQAPKLLFHYYDKDFNNEADTPDNFQSRRPNTSFCFLDIRSPGLGDTAMYLCATSSSPGTGSVSPLHFGNGTRLTVT.

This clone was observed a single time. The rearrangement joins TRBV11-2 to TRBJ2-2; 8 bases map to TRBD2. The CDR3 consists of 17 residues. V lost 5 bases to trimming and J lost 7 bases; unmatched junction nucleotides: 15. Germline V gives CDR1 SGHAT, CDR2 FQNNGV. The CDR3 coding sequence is TGTGCCAGCAGCCCCCCGGGACACCCGGGGGGGGGCGGGGAGCTGTTTTTT. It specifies CASSPPGHPGGGGELFF.

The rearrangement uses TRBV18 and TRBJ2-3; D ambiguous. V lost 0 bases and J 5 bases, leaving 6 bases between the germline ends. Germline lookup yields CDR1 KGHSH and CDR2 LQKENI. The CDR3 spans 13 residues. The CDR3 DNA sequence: TGTGCCAGCTCACCACCGAACAGAGATACGCAGTATTTT. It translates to CASSPPNRDTQYF.

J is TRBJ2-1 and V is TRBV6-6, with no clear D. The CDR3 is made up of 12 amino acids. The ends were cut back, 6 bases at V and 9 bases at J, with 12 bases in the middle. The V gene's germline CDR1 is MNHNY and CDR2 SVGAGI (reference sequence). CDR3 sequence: CASSPSYGEQFF. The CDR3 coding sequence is TGTGCCAGCAGCCCATCCTACGGTGAGCAGTTCTTC.

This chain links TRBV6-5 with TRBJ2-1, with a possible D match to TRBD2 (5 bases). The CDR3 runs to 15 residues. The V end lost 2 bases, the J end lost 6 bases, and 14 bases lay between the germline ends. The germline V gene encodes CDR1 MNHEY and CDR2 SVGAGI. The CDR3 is CASSYGGLRVNEQFF. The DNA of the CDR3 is TGTGCCAGCAGTTACGGAGGCCTTCGAGTCAATGAGCAGTTCTTC.

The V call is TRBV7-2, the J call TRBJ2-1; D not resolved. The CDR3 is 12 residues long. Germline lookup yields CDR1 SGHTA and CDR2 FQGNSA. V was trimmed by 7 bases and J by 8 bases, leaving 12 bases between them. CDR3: CASNRRAHEQFF. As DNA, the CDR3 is TGTGCCAGCAACCGACGAGCCCATGAGCAGTTCTTC.

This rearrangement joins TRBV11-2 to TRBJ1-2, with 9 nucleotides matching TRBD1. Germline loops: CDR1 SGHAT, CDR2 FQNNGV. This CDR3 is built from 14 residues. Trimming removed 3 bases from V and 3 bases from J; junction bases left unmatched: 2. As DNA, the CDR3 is TGTGCCAGCAGCTTGGGACAGGGAGACTATGGCTACACCTTC. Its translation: CASSLGQGDYGYTF.

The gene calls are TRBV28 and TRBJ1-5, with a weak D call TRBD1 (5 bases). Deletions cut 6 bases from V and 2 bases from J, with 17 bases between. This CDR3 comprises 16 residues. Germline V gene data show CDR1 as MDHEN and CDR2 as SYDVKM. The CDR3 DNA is TGTGCCAGCAGGCTCTCAGGGCCTTGGGGCAATCAGCCCCAGCATTTT. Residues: CASRLSGPWGNQPQHF.